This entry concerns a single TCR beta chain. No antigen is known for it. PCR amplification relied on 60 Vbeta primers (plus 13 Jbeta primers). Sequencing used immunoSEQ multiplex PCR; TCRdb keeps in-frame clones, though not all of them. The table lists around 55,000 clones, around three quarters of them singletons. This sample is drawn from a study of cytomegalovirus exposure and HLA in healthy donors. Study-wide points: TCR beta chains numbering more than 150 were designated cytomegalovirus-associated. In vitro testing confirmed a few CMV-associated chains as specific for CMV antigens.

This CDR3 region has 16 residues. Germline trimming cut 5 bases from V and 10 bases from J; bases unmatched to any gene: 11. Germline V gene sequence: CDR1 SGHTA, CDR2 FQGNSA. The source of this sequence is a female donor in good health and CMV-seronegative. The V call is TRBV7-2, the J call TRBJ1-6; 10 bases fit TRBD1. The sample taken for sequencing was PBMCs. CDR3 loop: CASSPPTGGGGSPLHF. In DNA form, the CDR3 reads TGTGCCAGCAGCCCTCCGACAGGGGGCGGGGGGTCACCCCTCCACTTT. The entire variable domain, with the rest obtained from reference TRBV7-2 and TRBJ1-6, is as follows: GAGVSQSPSNKVTEKGKDVELRCDPISGHTALYWYRQSLGQGLEFLIYFQGNSAPDKSGLPSDRFSAERTGGSVSTLTIQRTQQEDSAVYLCASSPPTGGGGSPLHFGNGTRLTVT.